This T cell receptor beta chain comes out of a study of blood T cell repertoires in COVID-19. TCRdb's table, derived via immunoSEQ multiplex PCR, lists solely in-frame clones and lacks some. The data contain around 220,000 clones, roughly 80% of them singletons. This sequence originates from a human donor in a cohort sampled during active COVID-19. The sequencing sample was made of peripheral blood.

As DNA, the CDR3 is TGTGCCAGCAGACAAGCGGGAGCGGTCAATGAGCAGTTCTTC. Protein sequence: CASRQAGAVNEQFF. The chain joins TRBV27 to TRBJ2-1, with 8 bases lining up with TRBD2. Germline loops: CDR1 MNHEY, CDR2 SMNVEV (reference sequence). Trimming cost V 6 bases and J 6 bases; bases outside gene matches: 7. This CDR3 contains 14 residues.